The T cell receptor beta chain under discussion was sequenced for a study of blood T cell repertoires in COVID-19. Looking at the study overall: Italy, Spain and the United States were the sources of the convalescent and acute COVID-19 samples. The analysed material was cDNA or gDNA that came from T cells, B-cell-depleted T cells, or PBMCs.

The CDR3 is 14 residues long. With 4 bases removed from V and 4 bases from J, the gap between germline ends came to 13 bases. CDR1 and CDR2 (germline): SEHNR, FQNEAQ (reference sequence). The Seattle site enrolled patients during active infection and followed them longitudinally. In the study's own analysis: Nucleated cell counts were estimated from reference gene primer amplification. Clones were read by immunoSEQ multiplex PCR, and TCRdb kept only the in-frame ones, dropping some. Clone size and the V and J calls come from that table; the DNA yielded D and trimming. Of some 290,000 clones in the sample, about 90% were seen once.

Sequenced input: peripheral blood. The chain uses TRBV7-9 and TRBJ1-2; D possibly corresponds to TRBD1 (6 bases). The sequence derives from a woman in her twenties or thirties with COVID-19, enrolled during active disease. The CDR3 nucleotides read TGTGCCAGCAGCTCGGACAGAGGATTCTATGGCTACACCTTC. Protein product: CASSSDRGFYGYTF.